Detailed here is one TCR beta chain. Generated by immunoSEQ multiplex PCR, the TCRdb table keeps only in-frame clones and is missing some. The sample holds roughly 150,000 clones, almost 90% seen once. The sample comes from a study of control samples from healthy donors and cancer patients. Per the germline V gene, CDR1 is LGHNA and CDR2 is YSLEER. Trimming shortened V by 0 bases and J by 6 bases, and 9 bases separated the two germline ends. This CDR3 has 14 amino acids. The sequenced sample consisted of blood. The gene calls are TRBV4-3 and TRBJ2-1; D ambiguous. The source is a man aged 18 to 29 in good health. CDR3 in amino acids: CASSQEVRSNEQFF. CDR3 coding DNA: TGCGCCAGCAGCCAAGAAGTTAGAAGCAATGAGCAGTTCTTC.